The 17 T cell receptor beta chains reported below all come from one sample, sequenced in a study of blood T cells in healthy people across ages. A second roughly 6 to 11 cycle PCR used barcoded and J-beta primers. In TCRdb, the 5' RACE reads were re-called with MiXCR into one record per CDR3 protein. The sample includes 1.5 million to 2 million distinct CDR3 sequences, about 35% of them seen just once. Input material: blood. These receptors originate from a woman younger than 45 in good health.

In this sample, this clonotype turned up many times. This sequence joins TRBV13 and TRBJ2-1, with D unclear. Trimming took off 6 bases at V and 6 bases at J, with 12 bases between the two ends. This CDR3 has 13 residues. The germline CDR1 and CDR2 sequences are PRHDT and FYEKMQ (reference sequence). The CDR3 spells CASSRPSGNEQFF. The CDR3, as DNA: TGTGCCAGCAGTCGTCCCTCGGGCAATGAGCAGTTCTTC.

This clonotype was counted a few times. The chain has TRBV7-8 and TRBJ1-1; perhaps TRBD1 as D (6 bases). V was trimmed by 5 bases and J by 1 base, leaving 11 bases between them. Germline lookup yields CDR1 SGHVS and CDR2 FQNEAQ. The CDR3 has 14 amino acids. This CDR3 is CASSPGATNTEAFF. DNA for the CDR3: TGTGCCAGCAGCCCAGGGGCCACGAACACTGAAGCTTTCTTT.

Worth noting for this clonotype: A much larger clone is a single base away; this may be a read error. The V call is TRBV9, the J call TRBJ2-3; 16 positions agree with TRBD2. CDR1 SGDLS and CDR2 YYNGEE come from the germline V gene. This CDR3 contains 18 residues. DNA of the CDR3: TGTGCCAGCAGCCCTGGGACTAGCGGGGGGGCAAGCACAGGTACGCAGTATTTT. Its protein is CASSPGTSGGASTGTQYF.

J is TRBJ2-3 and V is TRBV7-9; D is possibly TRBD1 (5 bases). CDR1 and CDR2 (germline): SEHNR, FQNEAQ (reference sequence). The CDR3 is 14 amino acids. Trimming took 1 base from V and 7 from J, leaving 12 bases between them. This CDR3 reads CASSLVSDRNTQYF. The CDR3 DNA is TGTGCCAGCAGCTTAGTATCCGACAGAAATACGCAGTATTTT.

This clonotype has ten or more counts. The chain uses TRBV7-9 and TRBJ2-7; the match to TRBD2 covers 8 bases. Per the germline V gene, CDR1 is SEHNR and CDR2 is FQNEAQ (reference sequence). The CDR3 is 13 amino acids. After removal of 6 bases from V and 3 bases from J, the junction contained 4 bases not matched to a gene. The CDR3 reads CASRKRGSYEQYF. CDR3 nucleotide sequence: TGTGCCAGCAGGAAGCGGGGGAGCTACGAGCAGTACTTC.

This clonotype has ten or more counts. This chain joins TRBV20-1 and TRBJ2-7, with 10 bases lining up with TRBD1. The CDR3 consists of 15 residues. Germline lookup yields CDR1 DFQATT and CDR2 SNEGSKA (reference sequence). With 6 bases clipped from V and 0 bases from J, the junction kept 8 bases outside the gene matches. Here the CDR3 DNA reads TGCAGTGCGAATACCGGGACAGGGGTCTCCTACGAGCAGTACTTC. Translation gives CSANTGTGVSYEQYF.

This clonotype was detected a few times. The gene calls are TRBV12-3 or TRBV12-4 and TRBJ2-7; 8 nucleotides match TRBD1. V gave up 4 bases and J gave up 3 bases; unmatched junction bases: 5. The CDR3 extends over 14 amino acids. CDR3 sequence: CASSWGDRGYEQYF. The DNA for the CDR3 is TGTGCCAGCAGTTGGGGAGACAGGGGCTACGAGCAGTACTTC.

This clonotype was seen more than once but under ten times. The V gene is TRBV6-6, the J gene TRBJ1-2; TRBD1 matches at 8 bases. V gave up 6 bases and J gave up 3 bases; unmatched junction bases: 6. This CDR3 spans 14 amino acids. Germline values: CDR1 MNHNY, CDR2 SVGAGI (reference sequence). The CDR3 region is CASRRQGPHYGYTF. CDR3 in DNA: TGTGCCAGCAGGCGACAGGGGCCTCACTATGGCTACACCTTC.

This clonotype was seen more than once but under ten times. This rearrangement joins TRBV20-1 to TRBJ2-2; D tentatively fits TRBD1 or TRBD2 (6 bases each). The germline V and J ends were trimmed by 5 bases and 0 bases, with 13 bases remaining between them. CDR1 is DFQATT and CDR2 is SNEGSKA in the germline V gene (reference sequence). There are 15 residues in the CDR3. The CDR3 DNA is TGCAGTGCTGGGGGGCCAGCGTCGAACACCGGGGAGCTGTTTTTT. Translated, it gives CSAGGPASNTGELFF.

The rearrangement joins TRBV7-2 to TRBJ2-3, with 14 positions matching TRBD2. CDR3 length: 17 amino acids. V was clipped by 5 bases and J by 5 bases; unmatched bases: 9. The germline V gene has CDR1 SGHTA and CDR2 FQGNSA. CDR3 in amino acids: CASSTLGLAGGEDTQYF. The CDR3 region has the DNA TGTGCCAGCAGCACCCTCGGACTAGCGGGGGGCGAAGATACGCAGTATTTT.

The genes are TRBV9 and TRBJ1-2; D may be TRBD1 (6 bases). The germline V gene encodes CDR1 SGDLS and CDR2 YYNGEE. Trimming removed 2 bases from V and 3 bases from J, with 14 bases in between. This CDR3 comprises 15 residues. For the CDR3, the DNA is TGTGCCAGCAGCGTGATTGGCAGGGGTGACTATGGCTACACCTTC. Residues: CASSVIGRGDYGYTF. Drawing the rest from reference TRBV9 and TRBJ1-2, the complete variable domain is DSGVTQTPKHLITATGQRVTLRCSPRSGDLSVYWYQQSLDQGLQFLIQYYNGEERAKGNILERFSAQQFPDLHSELNLSSLELGDSALYFCASSVIGRGDYGYTFGSGTRLTVV.

CDR3 amino acids: CASSIPTGTEAFF. CDR3 nucleotide sequence: TGTGCCAGCAGCATCCCTACAGGGACTGAAGCTTTCTTT. The V call is TRBV21-1, the J call TRBJ1-1; the D call of TRBD1 is as the table states it, not checked on the DNA. TRBV21-1 is given as a pseudogene. This CDR3 has 13 residues.

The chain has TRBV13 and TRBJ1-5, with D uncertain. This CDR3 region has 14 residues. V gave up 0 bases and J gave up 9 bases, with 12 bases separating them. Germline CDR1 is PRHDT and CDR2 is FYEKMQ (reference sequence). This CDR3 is CASSLGDSNRPQHF. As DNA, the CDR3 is TGTGCCAGCAGCTTAGGCGACTCTAATAGGCCCCAGCATTTT.

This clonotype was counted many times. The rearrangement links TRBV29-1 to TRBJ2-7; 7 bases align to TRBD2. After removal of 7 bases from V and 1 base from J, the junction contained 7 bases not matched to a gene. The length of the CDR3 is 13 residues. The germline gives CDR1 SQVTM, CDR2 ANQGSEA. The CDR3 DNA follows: TGCAGCGCCGGGGAGGGACGGTCCTACGAGCAGTACTTC. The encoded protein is CSAGEGRSYEQYF.

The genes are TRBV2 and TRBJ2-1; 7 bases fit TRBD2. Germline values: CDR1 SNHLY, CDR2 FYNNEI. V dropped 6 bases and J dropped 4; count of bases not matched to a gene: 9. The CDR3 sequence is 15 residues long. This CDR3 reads CASRLTSETYNEQFF. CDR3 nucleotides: TGTGCCAGCAGACTTACTAGCGAGACATACAATGAGCAGTTCTTC.

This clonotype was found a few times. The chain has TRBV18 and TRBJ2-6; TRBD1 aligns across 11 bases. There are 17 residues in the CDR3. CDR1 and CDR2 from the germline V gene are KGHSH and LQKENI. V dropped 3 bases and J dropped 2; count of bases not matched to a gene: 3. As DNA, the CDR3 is TGTGCCAGCTCACCTGGGACAGGGGGTCCTGGGGCCAACGTCCTGACTTTC. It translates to CASSPGTGGPGANVLTF.

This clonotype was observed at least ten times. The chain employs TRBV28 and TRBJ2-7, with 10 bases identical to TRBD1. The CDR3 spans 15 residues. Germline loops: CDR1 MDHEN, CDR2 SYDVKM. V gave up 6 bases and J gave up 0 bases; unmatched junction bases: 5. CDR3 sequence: CASRWTGGGSYEQYF. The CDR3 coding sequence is TGTGCCAGCAGATGGACAGGGGGAGGCTCCTACGAGCAGTACTTC.